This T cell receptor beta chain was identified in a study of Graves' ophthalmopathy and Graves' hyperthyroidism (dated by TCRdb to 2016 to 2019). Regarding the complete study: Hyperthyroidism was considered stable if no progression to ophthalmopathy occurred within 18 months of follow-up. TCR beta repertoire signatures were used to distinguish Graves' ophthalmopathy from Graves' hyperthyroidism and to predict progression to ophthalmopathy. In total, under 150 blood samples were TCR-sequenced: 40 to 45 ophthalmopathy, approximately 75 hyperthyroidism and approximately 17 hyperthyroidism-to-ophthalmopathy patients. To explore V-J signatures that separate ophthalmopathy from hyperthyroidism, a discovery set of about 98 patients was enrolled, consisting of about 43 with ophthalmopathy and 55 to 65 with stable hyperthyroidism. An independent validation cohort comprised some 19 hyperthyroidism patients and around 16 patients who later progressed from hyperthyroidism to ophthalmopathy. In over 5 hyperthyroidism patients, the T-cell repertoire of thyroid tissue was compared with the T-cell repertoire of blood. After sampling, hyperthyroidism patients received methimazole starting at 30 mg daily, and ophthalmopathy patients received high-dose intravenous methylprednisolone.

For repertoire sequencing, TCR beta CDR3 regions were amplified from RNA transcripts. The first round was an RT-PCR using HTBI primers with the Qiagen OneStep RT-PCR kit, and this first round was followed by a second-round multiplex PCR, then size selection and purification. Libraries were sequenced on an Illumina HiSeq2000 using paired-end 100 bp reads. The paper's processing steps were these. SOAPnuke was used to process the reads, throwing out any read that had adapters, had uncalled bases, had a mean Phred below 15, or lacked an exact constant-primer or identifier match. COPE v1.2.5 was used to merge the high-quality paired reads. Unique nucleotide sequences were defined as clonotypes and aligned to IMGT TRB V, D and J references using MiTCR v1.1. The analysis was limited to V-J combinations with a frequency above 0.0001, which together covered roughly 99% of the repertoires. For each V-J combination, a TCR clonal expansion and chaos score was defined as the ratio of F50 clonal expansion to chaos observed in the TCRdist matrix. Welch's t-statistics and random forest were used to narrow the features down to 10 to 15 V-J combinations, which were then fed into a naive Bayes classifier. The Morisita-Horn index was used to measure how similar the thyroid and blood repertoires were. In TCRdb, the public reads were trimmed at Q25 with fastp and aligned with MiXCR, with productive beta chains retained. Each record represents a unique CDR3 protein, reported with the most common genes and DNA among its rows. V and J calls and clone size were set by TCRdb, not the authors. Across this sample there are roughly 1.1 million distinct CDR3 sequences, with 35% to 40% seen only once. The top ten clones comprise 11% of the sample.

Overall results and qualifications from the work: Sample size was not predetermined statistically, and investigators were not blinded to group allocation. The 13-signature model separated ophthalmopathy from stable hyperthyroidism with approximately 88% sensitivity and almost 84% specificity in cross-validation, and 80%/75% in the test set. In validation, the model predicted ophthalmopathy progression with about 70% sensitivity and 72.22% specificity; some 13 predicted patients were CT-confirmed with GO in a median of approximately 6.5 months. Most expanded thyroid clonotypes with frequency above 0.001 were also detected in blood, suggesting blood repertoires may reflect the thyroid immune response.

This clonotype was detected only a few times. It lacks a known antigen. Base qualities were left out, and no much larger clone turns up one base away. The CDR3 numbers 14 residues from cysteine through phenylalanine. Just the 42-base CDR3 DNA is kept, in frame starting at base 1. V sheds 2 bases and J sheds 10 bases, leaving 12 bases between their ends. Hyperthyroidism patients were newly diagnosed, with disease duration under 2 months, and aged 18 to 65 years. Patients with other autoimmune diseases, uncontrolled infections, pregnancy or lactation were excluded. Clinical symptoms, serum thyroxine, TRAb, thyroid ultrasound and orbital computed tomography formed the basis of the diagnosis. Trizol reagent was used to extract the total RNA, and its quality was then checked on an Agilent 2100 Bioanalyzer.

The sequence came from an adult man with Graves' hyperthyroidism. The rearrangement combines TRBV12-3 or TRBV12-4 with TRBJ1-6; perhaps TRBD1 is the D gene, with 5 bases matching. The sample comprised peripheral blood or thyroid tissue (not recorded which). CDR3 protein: CASSLMVGGSPLHF. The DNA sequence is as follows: TGTGCCAGCAGTTTAATGGTGGGGGGATCACCCCTCCACTTT.